A single sample is the source of the 5 T cell receptor beta chains below, sequenced in a study of blood T cell repertoires in COVID-19. Produced via immunoSEQ multiplex PCR; TCRdb's table is partial and in-frame only. In the table there are hundreds of thousands of clones, 80% to 90% of which are singletons. Sequenced input: PBMCs or T cells enriched from blood (not recorded which). The receptors were gathered from a middle-aged man who had recovered from COVID-19.

V usage is TRBV5-1 and J usage is TRBJ1-1, with 8 bases lining up with TRBD1. The CDR3 covers 15 residues. V lost 0 bases to trimming and J lost 3 bases; unmatched junction nucleotides: 4. From germline, CDR1 is SGHRS and CDR2 YFSETQ. CDR3 sequence (DNA): TGCGCCAGCAGCTTGGTTTCGACAGGGGACACTGAAGCTTTCTTT. Its protein product is CASSLVSTGDTEAFF.

This clone was found many times. V usage is TRBV19 and J usage is TRBJ1-5; 7 bases align to TRBD1. Germline CDR1 and CDR2: LNHDA and SQIVND (reference sequence). Germline trimming cut 9 bases from V and 5 bases from J; bases unmatched to any gene: 19. This CDR3 comprises 17 residues. The CDR3 nucleotides are TGTGCCAGCCTCCCTAAGGCGAGGGGGCGCTTCGATCAGCCCCAGCATTTT. This sequence encodes CASLPKARGRFDQPQHF.

This chain connects TRBV6-5 to TRBJ2-3, with 12 bases fitting TRBD2. The CDR3 is made up of 13 amino acids. The germline V gene has CDR1 MNHEY and CDR2 SVGAGI. Trimming at V came to 2 bases and at J to 13 bases, leaving 4 bases not matched to a gene. This CDR3 reads CASSYETSGGKYF. The CDR3 DNA reads as TGTGCCAGCAGTTACGAGACTAGCGGGGGCAAGTATTTT.

The chain employs TRBV7-6 and TRBJ2-1; 9 positions match TRBD2. CDR3 length: 16 amino acids. Germline lookup yields CDR1 SGHVS and CDR2 FNYEAQ. V lost 1 base and J lost 4; bases outside the gene matches: 5. For the CDR3, the DNA is TGTGCCAGCAGCTTAGAGGGACTAGCCAAATACAATGAGCAGTTCTTC. This encodes CASSLEGLAKYNEQFF.

J is TRBJ2-5 and V is TRBV10-2; D perhaps matches TRBD1 (5 bases). The CDR3 contains 13 residues. V was pared by 5 bases and J by 9 bases, with 16 bases between. Germline V gene sequence: CDR1 WSHSY, CDR2 SAAADI. The CDR3 is CASSRTRWAAQYF. The CDR3 DNA reads TGCGCCAGCAGTAGGACAAGGTGGGCGGCCCAGTACTTC.